This TCR beta chain appears in the sequencing data of a study of OX40 agonist ivuxolimab in advanced cancers. Here immunoSEQ multiplex PCR was the method, and the copy in TCRdb shows in-frame clones only, minus some. The repertoire has 65,000 to 95,000 clones, around 88% of them found once; the top ten carry less than 0.85%. The table lists this clone with a few counts. Trimming cost V 5 bases and J 1 base, with 8 bases left between them. Looked up from germline, CDR1 is SGHTA and CDR2 is FQGTGA. The CDR3 covers 13 residues. The chain links TRBV7-3 to TRBJ1-1; unclear D gene. Sequences were derived from CD4+ or CD8+ T cells sorted from blood, sampled in a trial of the OX40 agonist ivuxolimab. The receptor was isolated from an adult with an advanced solid tumor such as melanoma, head and neck, liver or kidney cancer. The CDR3 region has the DNA TGTGCCAGCAGCGCAACAGCGAACACTGAAGCTTTCTTT. Encoded protein: CASSATANTEAFF.